The present TCR beta chain was sequenced within a study of cytomegalovirus exposure and HLA in healthy donors. The study, taken as a whole, reports: Clonal expansion, a later analysis showed, was greater in HLA-associated TCR beta chains than in equally common others. No immune exposure information besides CMV serostatus was available.

PCR was performed using 60 Vbeta and 13 Jbeta primers. Data came from immunoSEQ multiplex PCR; TCRdb stores just in-frame clones and leaves some out. The table lists some 96,000 clones, 64% of them singletons. The CDR3 extends over 14 amino acids. From germline, CDR1 is SGHRS and CDR2 YFSETQ. A note on this clone: Its target is not known.

The chain is built from TRBV5-1 and TRBJ2-5, with 10 bases matching TRBD1. The DNA end is a closer match to TRBJ2-7, so the J assignment may be wrong. Sequenced: PBMCs. The clonotype comes from a man aged 55-75 years in good health and CMV-seronegative. The CDR3 region is CASSKDRGTYEQYF. The DNA of the CDR3 is TGCGCCAGCAGCAAGGACAGGGGGACCTACGAGCAGTACTTC.